Presented here are 17 T cell receptor beta chains from one specimen sequenced in a study of early T cells in non-severe SARS-CoV-2 infection. TCRdb passed the 5' RACE reads through MiXCR, listing each CDR3 protein once. The sample yields fewer than 40,000 distinct CDR3 sequences, approximately 6.1% seen once. Material for sequencing was whole blood. Receptors originate from an adult who was a healthcare worker with PCR-confirmed SARS-CoV-2 infection or an uninfected control (not recorded which).

Sample share makes this clonotype medium-sized. The J gene is TRBJ1-1, the V gene TRBV4-1; D unresolved. CDR1 is MGHRA, CDR2 YSYEKL, per germline. CDR3 size: 15 residues. V shed 2 bases and J shed 3 bases, with 13 bases lying between them. The CDR3 sequence is CASSQPIIRDTEAFF. As DNA, the CDR3 is TGCGCCAGCAGCCAACCGATCATTCGGGACACTGAAGCTTTCTTT.

This clonotype showed up many times. The V call is TRBV24-1, the J call TRBJ2-1; D not certain. Germline V lookup: CDR1 KGHDR, CDR2 SFDVKD. The CDR3 has 13 residues. Trimming took off 6 bases at V and 1 base at J, with 6 bases between the two ends. The CDR3 loop is CATSHFSYNEQFF. The CDR3 bases are TGTGCCACCAGTCACTTTTCCTACAATGAGCAGTTCTTC.

This clonotype has more than one count but fewer than ten. The chain employs TRBV7-8 and TRBJ2-5; D tentatively fits TRBD1 or TRBD2 (5 bases each). The germline V gene has CDR1 SGHVS and CDR2 FQNEAQ. Trimming stripped 3 bases from V and 5 bases from J, with 22 bases between. This CDR3 comprises 17 residues. The CDR3, as DNA: TGTGCCAGCAGCTTGACTTCCGGGACGCTGATAGGGGAGACCCAGTACTTC. Protein: CASSLTSGTLIGETQYF.

The genes are TRBV5-8 and TRBJ2-2; a weak D match, TRBD2 (5 bases). This CDR3 spans 15 amino acids. V was pared by 1 base and J by 4 bases, with 11 bases between. The germline V gene encodes CDR1 SGHTS and CDR2 YDEGEE. The DNA of the CDR3 is TGTGCCAGCAGCTTGCATGGACTCGTCACCGGGGAGCTGTTTTTT. Residues: CASSLHGLVTGELFF.

This clonotype occurred a few times. The gene calls are TRBV2 and TRBJ2-6; 7 bases are shared with TRBD2. This CDR3 comprises 16 residues. V shed 2 bases and J 2 bases; nucleotides not matched to a gene: 3. CDR1 is SNHLY, CDR2 FYNNEI, per germline. CDR3 DNA: TGTGCCAGCAGTGAATCTGGGGGGGCTGGGGCCAACGTCCTGACTTTC. Amino acids: CASSESGGAGANVLTF.

This clonotype was seen at least ten times. The chain has TRBV5-1 and TRBJ2-5; 11 bases fit TRBD2. The CDR3 loop spans 16 amino acids. Germline V CDR1 and CDR2: SGHRS, YFSETQ. After removal of 1 base from V and 2 bases from J, the junction contained 4 bases not matched to a gene. The CDR3 nucleotides are TGCGCCAGCAGCTTGATAGCGGGAGGGGGTCAAGAGACCCAGTACTTC. As protein: CASSLIAGGGQETQYF. Complete variable domain (other parts from reference TRBV5-1 and TRBJ2-5): KAGVTQTPRYLIKTRGQQVTLSCSPISGHRSVSWYQQTPGQGLQFLFEYFSETQRNKGNFPGRFSGRQFSNSRSEMNVSTLELGDSALYLCASSLIAGGGQETQYFGPGTRLLVL.

In its sample, this clonotype was seen many times. The gene calls are TRBV29-1 and TRBJ2-3; TRBD1 aligns across 8 bases. Germline loops: CDR1 SQVTM, CDR2 ANQGSEA. This CDR3 region has 13 residues. V lost 3 bases and J lost 5; bases outside the gene matches: 4. The CDR3 sequence: CSVDWTGKDTQYF. Here the CDR3 DNA reads TGCAGCGTTGATTGGACAGGGAAAGATACGCAGTATTTT.

The sample holds a few counts of this clonotype. The chain joins TRBV5-1 to TRBJ2-3; 10 nucleotides match TRBD2. The CDR3 loop spans 15 amino acids. The V gene end was trimmed by 5 bases and the J gene end by 4 bases; junction bases not matched to a gene: 7. Germline V gene lookup returns CDR1 SGHRS and CDR2 YFSETQ. CDR3 in amino acids: CASSSSGRVSDTQYF. In DNA, the CDR3 is TGCGCCAGCAGTTCTAGCGGGAGAGTGTCAGATACGCAGTATTTT. The full variable domain, rest sourced from reference TRBV5-1 and TRBJ2-3, is KAGVTQTPRYLIKTRGQQVTLSCSPISGHRSVSWYQQTPGQGLQFLFEYFSETQRNKGNFPGRFSGRQFSNSRSEMNVSTLELGDSALYLCASSSSGRVSDTQYFGPGTRLTVL.

There are many counts of this clonotype. The chain has TRBV12-3 or TRBV12-4 and TRBJ2-3; a weak D match, TRBD2 (6 bases). The CDR3 is 15 residues long. The V and J ends lost 5 bases and 0 bases respectively, with 12 bases between them. This CDR3 reads CASSIGTSSTDTQYF. The CDR3, as DNA: TGTGCCAGCAGTATCGGGACTTCTAGCACAGATACGCAGTATTTT.

This clonotype was picked up many times. The rearrangement links TRBV12-2 to TRBJ2-7; no DNA check was done on the table's D call, TRBD1. TRBV12-2 is recorded as a pseudogene. The CDR3 spans 21 residues. Written as DNA, the CDR3 is TGTGCAAGTCGCCCGACGAAACCGGGACAGGGATTAGGTTGTAGGGACTACGAGCAGTACTTC. This codes for CASRPTKPGQGLGCRDYEQYF.

This clonotype was found many times. The chain uses TRBV9 and TRBJ2-7, with D possibly TRBD2 on 5 matching bases. The CDR3 has 14 residues. CDR1 and CDR2 (germline): SGDLS, YYNGEE. The germline V and J ends were trimmed by 0 bases and 6 bases, with 13 bases remaining between them. This CDR3 reads CASSVEGKSGEQYF. For the CDR3, the DNA is TGTGCCAGCAGCGTAGAAGGAAAAAGCGGCGAGCAGTACTTC.

This clonotype showed up just a few times. The chain employs TRBV10-3 and TRBJ2-5; 13 bases map to TRBD2. Trimming cost V 8 bases and J 5 bases; bases outside gene matches: 2. This CDR3 comprises 13 residues. Germline CDR1 ENHRY, CDR2 SYGVKD. For the CDR3, the DNA is TGTGCCATCGGACTAGCGGGAGATGAGACCCAGTACTTC. As protein: CAIGLAGDETQYF.

This clonotype was observed at least ten times. This rearrangement joins TRBV11-2 to TRBJ2-1; unclear D gene. CDR1 is SGHAT and CDR2 is FQNNGV in the germline V gene. This CDR3 region has 14 residues. V was clipped by 0 bases and J by 10 bases, with 13 bases between them. The CDR3, as DNA: TGTGCCAGCAGCTTAGATCGGGCCCCCCGGGAGCAGTTCTTC. This translates into CASSLDRAPREQFF.

This clonotype was counted only a few times. This chain links TRBV4-1 with TRBJ2-3; maybe TRBD2 (5 bases). The CDR3 consists of 16 residues. The V gene's germline CDR1 is MGHRA and CDR2 YSYEKL. Trimming stripped 0 bases from V and 1 base from J, with 11 bases between. This chain's CDR3 is CASSQDPREGTDTQYF. CDR3 sequence (DNA): TGCGCCAGCAGCCAAGATCCTCGGGAAGGCACAGATACGCAGTATTTT.

This clonotype has a count of ten or more. The chain employs TRBV6-5 and TRBJ2-7, with D perhaps matching TRBD2 (6 bases). V dropped 0 bases and J dropped 5 bases, with 11 bases sitting between them. CDR3 length equals 14 residues. The germline CDR1 and CDR2 sequences are MNHEY and SVGAGI. The CDR3 nucleotides are TGTGCCAGCAGTTACTCGAGGCGGGAACACGAGCAGTACTTC. It encodes CASSYSRREHEQYF.

The V gene is TRBV30, the J gene TRBJ2-1, with 10 nucleotides matching TRBD2. The CDR3 has 13 amino acids. Trimming at V came to 6 bases and at J to 8 bases, leaving 7 bases not matched to a gene. Germline CDR1 and CDR2: GTSNPN and SVGIG (reference sequence). The CDR3 reads CACLAGEVDEQFF. The CDR3 region has the DNA TGTGCCTGTCTAGCGGGAGAGGTCGATGAGCAGTTCTTC. The full variable domain, its missing parts supplied by reference TRBV30 and TRBJ2-1, is SQTIHQWPATLVQPVGSPLSLECTVEGTSNPNLYWYRQAAGRGLQLLFYSVGIGQISSEVPQNLSASRPQDRQFILSSKKLLLSDSGFYLCACLAGEVDEQFFGPGTRLTVL.

This clonotype was seen ten or more times. This chain links TRBV3-1 with TRBJ1-2, with D hard to call. Trimming stripped 2 bases from V and 5 bases from J, with 6 bases between. Germline CDR1 is LGHDT and CDR2 is YNNKEL (reference sequence). The length of the CDR3 is 12 residues. The DNA for the CDR3 is TGTGCCAGCAGCCAAACCCGGTATGGCTACACCTTC. Translation gives CASSQTRYGYTF.